The next 23 T cell receptor beta chains were all read from a single sample in a study of T cell repertoires in cytomegalovirus infection. Each CDR3 protein gets one entry after TCRdb re-called the reads with MiXCR. Of 100,000 to 150,000 distinct CDR3 sequences detected, 20% to 30% appear once; the ten largest clones hold 30% to 40%. Which antigens these TCRs recognize remains unknown. Material for sequencing was PBMCs, sequenced either directly or after in vitro stimulation (not recorded which). These receptors were taken from a human donor in good health (CMV status not recorded). Some clones in this sample may be carry-over from other donors' samples.

V gene TRBV12-3 or TRBV12-4 combines with J gene TRBJ1-5, with no clear D. This CDR3 contains 13 residues. Trimming took off 6 bases at V and 5 bases at J, with 11 bases between the two ends. The CDR3 nucleotides are TGTGCCAGCAGAGAGGGCCTCGATCAGCCCCAGCATTTT. Residues: CASREGLDQPQHF.

This clonotype has just one count. V and J are TRBV19 and TRBJ1-1; perhaps TRBD1 as D (6 bases). CDR1 is LNHDA and CDR2 is SQIVND in the germline V gene (reference sequence). The length of the CDR3 is 17 residues. V was pared by 5 bases and J by 3 bases, with 22 bases between. CDR3: CASSLSTGPGSYTEAFF. The CDR3 bases are TGTGCCAGTAGTCTCTCGACAGGTCCAGGCAGTTACACTGAAGCTTTCTTT.

The chain recombines TRBV11-1 with TRBJ2-1, with 7 bases that match TRBD2. The V gene end was trimmed by 5 bases and the J gene end by 7 bases; junction bases not matched to a gene: 11. Germline V gene sequence: CDR1 SGHAT, CDR2 FQDESV (reference sequence). This CDR3 is built from 15 residues. The CDR3 is CASSREPGLINEQFF. CDR3 coding DNA: TGTGCCAGCAGCAGAGAGCCGGGACTAATAAATGAGCAGTTCTTC.

The genes are TRBV27 and TRBJ2-7; D call uncertain. The CDR3 is 12 residues long. Germline loops: CDR1 MNHEY, CDR2 SMNVEV (reference sequence). The germline V and J ends were trimmed by 9 bases and 3 bases, with 12 bases remaining between them. The CDR3 here is CASAVGIYEQYV. The CDR3 DNA follows: TGTGCCAGTGCTGTCGGCATCTACGAGCAGTACGTC.

The rearrangement links TRBV6-6 to TRBJ2-1; D is unresolved. V dropped 7 bases and J dropped 7 bases, with 5 bases sitting between them. Germline values: CDR1 MNHNY, CDR2 SVGAGI (reference sequence). CDR3 length: 10 amino acids. CDR3 amino acids: CASIGNEQFF. Here the CDR3 DNA reads TGTGCCAGCATAGGGAATGAGCAGTTCTTC.

This clonotype showed up just once. The chain uses TRBV7-2 and TRBJ2-1; 8 nucleotides agree with TRBD1. CDR3 length equals 14 residues. The trim removed 1 base at V and 9 bases at J, leaving 5 bases unmatched. Germline CDR1 reads SGHTA; CDR2 reads FQGNSA. The CDR3, as DNA: TGTGCCAGCAGCTTAGACGGACAGGGTGGTGAGCAGTTCTTC. It translates to CASSLDGQGGEQFF.

Regarding this clonotype: An end of the junction does not agree with germline; a read error may underlie this. The genes are TRBV28 and TRBJ2-5, with D maybe TRBD2 (5 bases). The CDR3 totals 17 residues. The germline V gene has CDR1 MDHEN and CDR2 SYDVKM. CDR3: CASSLSREGPDQETQHF. The DNA of the CDR3 is TGTGCCAGCAGTTTATCCCGGGAAGGGCCCGATCAAGAGACCCAGCACTTC.

This clonotype has at least ten counts. The genes are TRBV28 and TRBJ2-3; 13 positions agree with TRBD2. V lost 7 bases to trimming and J lost 2 bases; unmatched junction nucleotides: 9. Germline CDR1 MDHEN, CDR2 SYDVKM. The length of the CDR3 is 17 residues. The CDR3 coding sequence is TGTGCCAGCACCCCCCCACTAGCGGGAGGGCCCACAGATACGCAGTATTTT. This encodes CASTPPLAGGPTDTQYF. Drawing the rest from reference TRBV28 and TRBJ2-3, the complete variable domain is DVKVTQSSRYLVKRTGEKVFLECVQDMDHENMFWYRQDPGLGLRLIYFSYDVKMKEKGDIPEGYSVSREKKERFSLILESASTNQTSMYLCASTPPLAGGPTDTQYFGPGTRLTVL.

The V call is TRBV29-1, the J call TRBJ2-5, with D maybe TRBD1 (6 bases). Trimming took 8 bases from V and 4 from J, leaving 17 bases between them. Germline CDR1 reads SQVTM; CDR2 reads ANQGSEA. There are 13 residues in the CDR3. The CDR3 spells CSSKPGQGETQYF. In DNA, the CDR3 is TGCAGCTCGAAACCGGGACAAGGAGAGACCCAGTACTTC.

The CDR3 nucleotides are TGTGCCAGCAGTTTTTCCGAGCCTACAGGGAACATTCAGTACTTC. Amino acids: CASSFSEPTGNIQYF. The chain employs TRBV12-3 or TRBV12-4 and TRBJ2-4; a weak D match, TRBD1 (6 bases). The V end was cut by 3 bases, the J end by 7 bases, with 16 bases between. This CDR3 spans 15 amino acids.

The sample holds a few counts of this clonotype. J is TRBJ2-3 and V is TRBV6-5, with D possibly being TRBD2 (7 bases). The germline V gene encodes CDR1 MNHEY and CDR2 SVGAGI. The CDR3 spans 15 residues. V was cut by 6 bases and J by 2 bases, with 15 bases left in between. The DNA of the CDR3 is TGTGCCAGCAGGCTGGGGGGGGCCATCACAGATACGCAGTATTTT. As protein: CASRLGGAITDTQYF.

There are a few counts of this clonotype. The DNA for the CDR3 is TGTGCCAGCAGCTCCAATCGGGACAGGGATTCACCCCTCCACTTT. It translates to CASSSNRDRDSPLHF. The chain recombines TRBV11-2 with TRBJ1-6; TRBD1 matches 9 bases. CDR3 size: 15 residues. Germline V gene data show CDR1 as SGHAT and CDR2 as FQNNGV. J gave up 8 bases and V 4 bases, and 6 bases lay outside the gene matches.

This clonotype was seen at least ten times. The J gene is TRBJ2-5, the V gene TRBV7-9, with 12 positions matching TRBD2. The V gene's germline CDR1 is SEHNR and CDR2 FQNEAQ (reference sequence). Trimming took 1 base from V and 4 from J; bases not matched to a gene: 1. This CDR3 contains 15 residues. The CDR3 loop is CASSLVLAGGETQYF. The CDR3 DNA follows: TGTGCCAGCAGCTTAGTACTAGCGGGAGGAGAGACCCAGTACTTC. Drawing the rest from reference TRBV7-9 and TRBJ2-5, the complete variable domain is DTGVSQNPRHKITKRGQNVTFRCDPISEHNRLYWYRQTLGQGPEFLTYFQNEAQLEKSRLLSDRFSAERPKGSFSTLEIQRTEQGDSAMYLCASSLVLAGGETQYFGPGTRLLVL.

The V and J genes are TRBV7-9 and TRBJ1-4, with D possibly TRBD1 on 5 matching bases. V was pared by 2 bases and J by 5 bases, with 24 bases between. CDR3 length: 19 residues. CDR1 is SEHNR and CDR2 is FQNEAQ in the germline V gene (reference sequence). CDR3 coding DNA: TGTGCCAGCAGCTTAAGTCTCGCCCTAGGGGCAGGGATAAATGAAAAACTGTTTTTT. This codes for CASSLSLALGAGINEKLFF.

This clonotype was recorded at least ten times. The chain recombines TRBV7-2 with TRBJ2-3; TRBD1 matches 8 bases. The germline gives CDR1 SGHTA, CDR2 FQGNSA. J gave up 2 bases and V 1 base, and 8 bases lay outside the gene matches. The CDR3 contains 17 residues. CDR3 nucleotide sequence: TGTGCCAGCAGCTTAGTGTCGGACAGGGCCTACACAGATACGCAGTATTTT. It specifies CASSLVSDRAYTDTQYF.

The CDR3 is CASSVGTSGSYEQYF. Written as DNA, the CDR3 is TGTGCCAGCAGCGTCGGGACTAGCGGGAGTTATGAGCAGTACTTC. This chain joins TRBV9 and TRBJ2-7; 14 bases match TRBD2. With 2 bases clipped from V and 7 bases from J, the junction kept 5 bases outside the gene matches. The germline V gene encodes CDR1 SGDLS and CDR2 YYNGEE. The CDR3 is 15 amino acids.

V usage is TRBV7-2 and J usage is TRBJ1-4; 7 bases are a match to TRBD1. From germline, CDR1 is SGHTA and CDR2 FQGNSA. The CDR3 spans 16 residues. Trimming cost V 4 bases and J 0 bases; bases outside gene matches: 5. CDR3 bases: TGTGCCAGCAGCTCGGACAGGAGAGCAACTAATGAAAAACTGTTTTTT. Translating it yields CASSSDRRATNEKLFF.

This clonotype occurred many times. The V call is TRBV5-6, the J call TRBJ2-7; 13 bases line up with TRBD2. V trimming: 4 bases; J trimming: 1 base; junction bases outside the gene matches: 11. This CDR3 has 18 amino acids. The germline gives CDR1 SGHDT, CDR2 YYEEEE. CDR3 region: CASSPVGRLAGGSYEQYF. In DNA form, the CDR3 reads TGTGCCAGCAGCCCGGTTGGGAGACTAGCGGGAGGATCCTACGAGCAGTACTTC.

This clonotype occurred a few times. The chain is built from TRBV27 and TRBJ1-5, with 9 bases that match TRBD1. This CDR3 is built from 16 residues. Germline lookup yields CDR1 MNHEY and CDR2 SMNVEV (reference sequence). J lost 5 bases, V lost 4 bases, and 9 bases had no gene match. The chain's CDR3 is CASSSHEGTGHQPQHF. The DNA of the CDR3 is TGTGCCAGCAGTTCACACGAAGGGACAGGGCATCAGCCCCAGCATTTT.

This clonotype was seen a handful of times. The rearrangement links TRBV7-9 to TRBJ2-5; D call uncertain. Germline CDR1 reads SEHNR; CDR2 reads FQNEAQ (reference sequence). Trimming removed 3 bases at V and 5 bases at J, with 13 bases between. CDR3 length: 14 amino acids. The CDR3 DNA reads TGTGCCAGCAGCTTGTTGACCTACGGGGAGACCCAGTACTTC. Encoded protein: CASSLLTYGETQYF. The variable domain in full, completed from reference TRBV7-9 and TRBJ2-5, reads DTGVSQNPRHKITKRGQNVTFRCDPISEHNRLYWYRQTLGQGPEFLTYFQNEAQLEKSRLLSDRFSAERPKGSFSTLEIQRTEQGDSAMYLCASSLLTYGETQYFGPGTRLLVL.

This sequence joins TRBV7-2 and TRBJ1-3, with D possibly matching TRBD1 (6 bases). Trimming shortened V by 5 bases and J by 9 bases, and 14 bases separated the two germline ends. Looked up from germline, CDR1 is SGHTA and CDR2 is FQGNSA. This CDR3 spans 13 amino acids. The CDR3 DNA reads TGTGCCAGCAGCCCTACGGGGGCTAGCACCATATATTTT. Translated, it gives CASSPTGASTIYF. The whole variable domain, remainder taken from reference TRBV7-2 and TRBJ1-3, is GAGVSQSPSNKVTEKGKDVELRCDPISGHTALYWYRQSLGQGLEFLIYFQGNSAPDKSGLPSDRFSAERTGGSVSTLTIQRTQQEDSAVYLCASSPTGASTIYFGEGSWLTVV.

The chain employs TRBV4-3 and TRBJ2-5, with a possible D match to TRBD2 (5 bases). V lost 0 bases, J lost 0 bases, and 8 bases lay in between. The CDR3 has 15 amino acids. Germline loops: CDR1 LGHNA, CDR2 YSLEER. CDR3 coding DNA: TGCGCCAGCAGCCAAGAAAGGCGGGACCAAGAGACCCAGTACTTC. It codes for CASSQERRDQETQYF.

Here the CDR3 DNA reads TGCAGTGCTAGAGACACGGGGCTCACAGATACGCAGTATTTT. This sequence encodes CSARDTGLTDTQYF. This sequence joins TRBV20-1 and TRBJ2-3; D possibly uses TRBD1 or TRBD2 (5 bases each). The V end lost 0 bases, the J end lost 2 bases, and 9 bases lay between the germline ends. This CDR3 is built from 14 residues. Per germline, CDR1 DFQATT and CDR2 SNEGSKA (reference sequence).